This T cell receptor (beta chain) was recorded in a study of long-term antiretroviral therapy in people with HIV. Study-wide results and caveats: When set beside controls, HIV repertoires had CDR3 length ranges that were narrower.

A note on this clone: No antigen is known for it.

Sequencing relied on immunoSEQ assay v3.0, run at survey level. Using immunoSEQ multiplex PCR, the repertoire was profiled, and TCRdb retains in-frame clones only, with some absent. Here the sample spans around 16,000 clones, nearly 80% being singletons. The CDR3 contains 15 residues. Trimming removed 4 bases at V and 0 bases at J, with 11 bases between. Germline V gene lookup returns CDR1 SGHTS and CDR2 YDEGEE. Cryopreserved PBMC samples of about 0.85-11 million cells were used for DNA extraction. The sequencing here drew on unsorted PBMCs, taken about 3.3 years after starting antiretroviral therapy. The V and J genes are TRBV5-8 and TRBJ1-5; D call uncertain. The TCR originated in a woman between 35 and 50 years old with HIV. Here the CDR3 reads CASSPRLYSNQPQHF. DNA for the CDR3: TGTGCCAGCAGCCCGAGGCTGTATAGCAATCAGCCCCAGCATTTT.